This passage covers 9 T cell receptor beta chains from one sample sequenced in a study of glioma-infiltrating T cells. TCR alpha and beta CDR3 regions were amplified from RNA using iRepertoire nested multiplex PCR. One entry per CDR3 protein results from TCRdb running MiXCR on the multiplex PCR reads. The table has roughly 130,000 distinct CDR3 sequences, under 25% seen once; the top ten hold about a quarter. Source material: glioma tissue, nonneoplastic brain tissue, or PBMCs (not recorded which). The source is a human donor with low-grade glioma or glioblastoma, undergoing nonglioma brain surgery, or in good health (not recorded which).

CDR3 amino acids: CAASRGQVSYNEQFF. DNA for the CDR3: TGCGCAGCGAGCAGGGGGCAGGTGTCCTACAATGAGCAGTTCTTC. V usage is TRBV4-1 and J usage is TRBJ2-1, with 8 bases matching TRBD1. The CDR3 length is 15 residues. Germline V gene sequence: CDR1 MGHRA, CDR2 YSYEKL.

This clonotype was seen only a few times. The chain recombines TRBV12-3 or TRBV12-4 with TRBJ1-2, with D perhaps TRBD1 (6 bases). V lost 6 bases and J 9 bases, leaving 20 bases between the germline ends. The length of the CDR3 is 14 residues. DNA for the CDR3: TGTGCCAGCAGGATCCAGGGGTTAGACGTGAGCTACACCTTC. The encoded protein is CASRIQGLDVSYTF.

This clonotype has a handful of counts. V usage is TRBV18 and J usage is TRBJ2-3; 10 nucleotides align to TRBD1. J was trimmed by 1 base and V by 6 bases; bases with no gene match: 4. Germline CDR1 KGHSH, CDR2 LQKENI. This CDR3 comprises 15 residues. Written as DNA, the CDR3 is TGTGCCAGCTCGCTCGGACAGGGGGGCACAGATACGCAGTATTTT. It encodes CASSLGQGGTDTQYF.

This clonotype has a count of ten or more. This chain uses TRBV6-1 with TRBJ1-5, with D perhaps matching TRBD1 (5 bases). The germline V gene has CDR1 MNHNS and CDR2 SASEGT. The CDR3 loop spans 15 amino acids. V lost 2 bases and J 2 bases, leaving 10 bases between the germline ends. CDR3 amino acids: CASSERRQRNQPQHF. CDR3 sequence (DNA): TGTGCCAGCAGTGAAAGGCGACAGCGCAATCAGCCCCAGCATTTT.

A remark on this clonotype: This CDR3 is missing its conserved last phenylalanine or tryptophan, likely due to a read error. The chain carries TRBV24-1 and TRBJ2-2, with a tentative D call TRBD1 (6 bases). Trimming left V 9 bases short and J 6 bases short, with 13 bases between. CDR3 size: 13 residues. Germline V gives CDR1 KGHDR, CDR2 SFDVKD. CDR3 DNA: TGTGCCACCGGGGGCAACGTCGCCGGGGAGCTGTTTTCT. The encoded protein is CATGGNVAGELFS.

The CDR3 DNA reads as TGTGCCAGCAGCCAGACGGGGACCGGGGAGCTGTTTTTT. This translates into CASSQTGTGELFF. The rearrangement joins TRBV3-1 to TRBJ2-2, with D maybe TRBD2 (5 bases). Germline CDR1 and CDR2: LGHDT and YNNKEL (reference sequence). V was pared by 3 bases and J by 5 bases, with 7 bases between. The CDR3 contains 13 residues.

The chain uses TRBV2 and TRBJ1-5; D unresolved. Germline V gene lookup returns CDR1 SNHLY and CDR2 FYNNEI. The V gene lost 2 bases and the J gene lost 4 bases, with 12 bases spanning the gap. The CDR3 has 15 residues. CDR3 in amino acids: CASSEFTDLNQPQHF. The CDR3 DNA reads TGTGCCAGCAGTGAATTCACTGATTTGAATCAGCCCCAGCATTTT.

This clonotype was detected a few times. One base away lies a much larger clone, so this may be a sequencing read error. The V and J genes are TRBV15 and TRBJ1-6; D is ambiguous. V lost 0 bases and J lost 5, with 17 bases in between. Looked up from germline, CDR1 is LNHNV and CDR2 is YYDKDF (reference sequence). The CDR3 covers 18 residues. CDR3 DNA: TGTGCCACCAGCAGAGATTCGGCCCTCACAAGAGATAATTCACCCCTCCACTTT. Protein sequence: CATSRDSALTRDNSPLHF.

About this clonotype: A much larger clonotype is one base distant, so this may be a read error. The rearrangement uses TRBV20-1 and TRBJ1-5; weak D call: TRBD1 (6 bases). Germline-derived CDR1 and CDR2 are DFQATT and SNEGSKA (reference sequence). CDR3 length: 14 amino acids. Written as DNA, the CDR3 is TGCAGTGCTAGAGGGGGGGCCGGCAATCATCCCCAGCATTTT. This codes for CSARGGAGNHPQHF.